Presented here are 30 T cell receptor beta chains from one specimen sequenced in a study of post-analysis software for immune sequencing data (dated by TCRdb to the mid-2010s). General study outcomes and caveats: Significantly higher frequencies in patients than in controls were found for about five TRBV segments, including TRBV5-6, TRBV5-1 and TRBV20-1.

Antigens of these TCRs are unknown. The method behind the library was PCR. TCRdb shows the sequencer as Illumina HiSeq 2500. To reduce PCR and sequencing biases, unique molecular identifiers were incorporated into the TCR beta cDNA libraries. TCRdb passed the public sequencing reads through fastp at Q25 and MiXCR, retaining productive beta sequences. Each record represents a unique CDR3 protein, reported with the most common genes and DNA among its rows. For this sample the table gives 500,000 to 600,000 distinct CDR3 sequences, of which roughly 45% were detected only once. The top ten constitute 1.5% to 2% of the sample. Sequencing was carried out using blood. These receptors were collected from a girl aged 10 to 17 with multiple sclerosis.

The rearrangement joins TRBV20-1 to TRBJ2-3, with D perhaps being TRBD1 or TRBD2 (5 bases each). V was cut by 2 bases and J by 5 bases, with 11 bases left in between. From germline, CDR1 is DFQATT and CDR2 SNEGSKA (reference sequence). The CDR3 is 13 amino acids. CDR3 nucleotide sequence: TGCAGTGCTAGACTGGGGGTAAAAGATACGCAGTATTTT. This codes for CSARLGVKDTQYF.

This CDR3 is CASSPGQSERNEQFF. In DNA, the CDR3 is TGTGCCAGCAGCCCGGGACAGTCAGAACGCAATGAGCAGTTCTTC. V and J are TRBV12-3 or TRBV12-4 and TRBJ2-1, with 7 nucleotides matching TRBD1. The CDR3 is made up of 15 amino acids. Trimming removed 6 bases from V and 6 bases from J; junction bases left unmatched: 11.

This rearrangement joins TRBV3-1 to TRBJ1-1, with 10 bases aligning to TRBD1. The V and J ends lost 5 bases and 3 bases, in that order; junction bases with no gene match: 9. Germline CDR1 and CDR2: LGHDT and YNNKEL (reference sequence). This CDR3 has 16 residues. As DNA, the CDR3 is TGTGCCAGCAGCTCAGGGACAGGGGTTGGGCACACTGAAGCTTTCTTT. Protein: CASSSGTGVGHTEAFF. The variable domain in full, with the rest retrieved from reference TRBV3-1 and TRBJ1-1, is DTAVSQTPKYLVTQMGNDKSIKCEQNLGHDTMYWYKQDSKKFLKIMFSYNNKELIINETVPNRFSPKSPDKAHLNLHINSLELGDSAVYFCASSSGTGVGHTEAFFGQGTRLTVV.

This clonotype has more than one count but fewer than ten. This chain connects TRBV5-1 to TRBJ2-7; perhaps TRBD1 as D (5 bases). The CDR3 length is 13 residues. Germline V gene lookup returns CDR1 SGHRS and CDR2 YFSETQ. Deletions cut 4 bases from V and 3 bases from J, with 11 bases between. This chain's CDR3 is CASSGQMSYEQYF. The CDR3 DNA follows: TGCGCCAGCAGCGGACAAATGAGCTACGAGCAGTACTTC.

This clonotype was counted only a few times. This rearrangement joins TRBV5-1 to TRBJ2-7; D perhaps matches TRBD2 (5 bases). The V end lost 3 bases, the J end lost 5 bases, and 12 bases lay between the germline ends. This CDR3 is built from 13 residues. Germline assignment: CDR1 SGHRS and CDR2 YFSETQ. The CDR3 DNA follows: TGCGCCAGCAGCTCCGGGGAAGGCCACGAGCAGTACTTC. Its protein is CASSSGEGHEQYF.

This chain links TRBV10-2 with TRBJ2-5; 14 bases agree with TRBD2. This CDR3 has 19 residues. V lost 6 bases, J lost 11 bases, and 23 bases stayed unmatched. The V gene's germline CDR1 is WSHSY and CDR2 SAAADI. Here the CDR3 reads CASSEGRLAGGPGREEQYF. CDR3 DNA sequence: TGCGCCAGCAGCGAGGGTCGACTAGCGGGAGGGCCTGGACGGGAAGAGCAGTACTTC.

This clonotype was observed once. The CDR3 loop reads CASSPGLLKTDEQFF. CDR3 nucleotide sequence: TGTGCCAGCAGCCCAGGACTTCTAAAGACGGATGAGCAGTTCTTC. The chain employs TRBV7-9 and TRBJ2-1, with D tentatively TRBD2 (5 bases). The CDR3 is 15 amino acids. V was clipped by 5 bases and J by 8 bases, with 19 bases between them. The V gene's germline CDR1 is SEHNR and CDR2 FQNEAQ (reference sequence). Complete variable domain (other parts from reference TRBV7-9 and TRBJ2-1): DTGVSQNPRHKITKRGQNVTFRCDPISEHNRLYWYRQTLGQGPEFLTYFQNEAQLEKSRLLSDRFSAERPKGSFSTLEIQRTEQGDSAMYLCASSPGLLKTDEQFFGPGTRLTVL.

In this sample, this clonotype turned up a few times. The CDR3: CASSLAHGTDYEQYF. The DNA for the CDR3 is TGTGCCAGCAGCTTGGCCCACGGGACTGACTACGAGCAGTACTTC. The rearrangement joins TRBV7-2 to TRBJ2-7, with D possibly TRBD2 on 6 matching bases. Trimming removed 3 bases at V and 3 bases at J, with 15 bases between. The CDR3 extends over 15 amino acids. CDR1 is SGHTA and CDR2 is FQGNSA in the germline V gene.

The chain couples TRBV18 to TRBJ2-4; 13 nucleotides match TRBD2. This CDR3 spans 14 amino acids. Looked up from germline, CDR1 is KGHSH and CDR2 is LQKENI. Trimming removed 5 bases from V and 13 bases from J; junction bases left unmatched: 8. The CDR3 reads CASSSSGTSGEQYF. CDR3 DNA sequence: TGTGCCAGCTCATCCTCCGGGACTAGCGGGGAACAGTACTTC.

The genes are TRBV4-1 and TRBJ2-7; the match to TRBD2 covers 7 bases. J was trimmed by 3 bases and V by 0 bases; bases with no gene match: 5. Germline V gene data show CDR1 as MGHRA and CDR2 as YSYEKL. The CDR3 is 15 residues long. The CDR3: CASSQEGGGFYEQYF. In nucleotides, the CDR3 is TGCGCCAGCAGCCAAGAGGGGGGGGGTTTCTACGAGCAGTACTTC.

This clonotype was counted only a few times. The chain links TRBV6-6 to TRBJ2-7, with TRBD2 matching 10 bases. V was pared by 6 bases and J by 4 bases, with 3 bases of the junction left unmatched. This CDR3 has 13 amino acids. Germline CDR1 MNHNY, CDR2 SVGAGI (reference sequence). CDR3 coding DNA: TGTGCCAGCAGAGGACTAGCGGATTACGAGCAGTACTTC. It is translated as CASRGLADYEQYF.

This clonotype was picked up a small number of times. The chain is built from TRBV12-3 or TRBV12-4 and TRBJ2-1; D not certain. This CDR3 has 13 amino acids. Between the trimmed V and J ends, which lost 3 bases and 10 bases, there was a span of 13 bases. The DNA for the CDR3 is TGTGCCAGCAGTTTCCCTTCGGAAGGCGAGCAGTTCTTC. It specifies CASSFPSEGEQFF.

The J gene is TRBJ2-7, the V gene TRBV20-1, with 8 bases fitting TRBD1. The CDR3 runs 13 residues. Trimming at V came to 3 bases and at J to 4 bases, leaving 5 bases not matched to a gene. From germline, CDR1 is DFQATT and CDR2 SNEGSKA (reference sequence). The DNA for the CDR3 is TGCAGTGCTAGTTTCGGGACAGGTTACGAGCAGTACTTC. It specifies CSASFGTGYEQYF.

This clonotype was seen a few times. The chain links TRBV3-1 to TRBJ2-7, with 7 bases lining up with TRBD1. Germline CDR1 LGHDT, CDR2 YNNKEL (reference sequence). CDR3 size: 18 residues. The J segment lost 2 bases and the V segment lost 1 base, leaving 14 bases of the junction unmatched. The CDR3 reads CASSQARATGTSPYEQYF. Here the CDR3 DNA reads TGTGCCAGCAGCCAAGCGCGGGCGACAGGGACCTCCCCCTACGAGCAGTACTTC.

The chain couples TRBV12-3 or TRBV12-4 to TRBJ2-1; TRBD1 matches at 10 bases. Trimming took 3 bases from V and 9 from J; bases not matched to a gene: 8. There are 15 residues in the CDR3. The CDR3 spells CASSLGQGLISEQFF. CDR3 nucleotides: TGTGCCAGCAGTTTGGGACAGGGGCTGATTAGTGAGCAGTTCTTC.

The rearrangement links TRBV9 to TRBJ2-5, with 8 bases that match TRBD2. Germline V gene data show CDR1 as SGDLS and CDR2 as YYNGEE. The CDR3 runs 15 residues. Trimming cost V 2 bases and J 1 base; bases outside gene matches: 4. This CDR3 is CASSVQSGGQETQYF. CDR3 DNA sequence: TGTGCCAGCAGCGTCCAGAGCGGGGGCCAAGAGACCCAGTACTTC.

The CDR3 region is CASTARSRPEANEKLFF. The DNA of the CDR3 is TGTGCCAGCACCGCCCGGTCCCGCCCCGAGGCTAATGAAAAACTGTTTTTT. The genes are TRBV27 and TRBJ1-4; no firm D call. The length of the CDR3 is 17 residues. Germline V gene sequence: CDR1 MNHEY, CDR2 SMNVEV (reference sequence). Trimming shortened V by 7 bases and J by 3 bases, and 21 bases separated the two germline ends. Full variable domain (outside the CDR3, taken from reference TRBV27 and TRBJ1-4): EAQVTQNPRYLITVTGKKLTVTCSQNMNHEYMSWYRQDPGLGLRQIYYSMNVEVTDKGDVPEGYKVSRKEKRNFPLILESPSPNQTSLYFCASTARSRPEANEKLFFGSGTQLSVL.

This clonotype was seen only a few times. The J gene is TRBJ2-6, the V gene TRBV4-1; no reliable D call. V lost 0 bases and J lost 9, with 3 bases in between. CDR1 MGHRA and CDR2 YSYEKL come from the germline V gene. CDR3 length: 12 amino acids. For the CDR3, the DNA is TGCGCCAGCAGCCAAGATGTCAACGTCCTGACTTTC. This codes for CASSQDVNVLTF.

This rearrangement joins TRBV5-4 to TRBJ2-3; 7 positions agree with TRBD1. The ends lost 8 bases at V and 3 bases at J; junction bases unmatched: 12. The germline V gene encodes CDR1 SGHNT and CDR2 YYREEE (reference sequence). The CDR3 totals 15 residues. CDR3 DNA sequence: TGTGCCAGTCAAGACAGACAGGGTGTAACAGATACGCAGTATTTT. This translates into CASQDRQGVTDTQYF.

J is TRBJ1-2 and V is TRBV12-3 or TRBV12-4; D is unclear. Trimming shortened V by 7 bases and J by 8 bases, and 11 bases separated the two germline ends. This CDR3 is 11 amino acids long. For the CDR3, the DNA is TGTGCCAGCACATCCGGACGGGGCTACACCTTC. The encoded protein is CASTSGRGYTF.

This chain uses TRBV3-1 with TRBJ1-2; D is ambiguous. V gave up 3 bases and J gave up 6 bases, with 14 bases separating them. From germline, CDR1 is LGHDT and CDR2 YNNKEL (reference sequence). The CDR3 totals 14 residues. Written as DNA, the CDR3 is TGTGCCAGCAGCCAGGGTTTGAAGAACCATGGCTACACCTTC. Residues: CASSQGLKNHGYTF.

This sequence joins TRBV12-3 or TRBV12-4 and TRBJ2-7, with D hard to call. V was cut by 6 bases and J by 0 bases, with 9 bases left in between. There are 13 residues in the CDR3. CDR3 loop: CASSLTPSYEQYF. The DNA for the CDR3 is TGTGCCAGCAGCCTCACCCCCTCCTACGAGCAGTACTTC.

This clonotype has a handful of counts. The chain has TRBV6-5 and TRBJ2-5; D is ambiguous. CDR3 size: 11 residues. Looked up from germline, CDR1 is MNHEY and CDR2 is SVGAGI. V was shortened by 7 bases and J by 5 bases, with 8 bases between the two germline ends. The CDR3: CASTQLETQYF. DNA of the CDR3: TGTGCCAGCACCCAACTGGAGACCCAGTACTTC.

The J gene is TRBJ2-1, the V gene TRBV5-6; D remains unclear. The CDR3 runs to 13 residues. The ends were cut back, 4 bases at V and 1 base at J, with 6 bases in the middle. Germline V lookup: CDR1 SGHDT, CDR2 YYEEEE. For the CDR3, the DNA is TGTGCCAGCAGCCGGGCATCCTACAATGAGCAGTTCTTC. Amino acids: CASSRASYNEQFF.

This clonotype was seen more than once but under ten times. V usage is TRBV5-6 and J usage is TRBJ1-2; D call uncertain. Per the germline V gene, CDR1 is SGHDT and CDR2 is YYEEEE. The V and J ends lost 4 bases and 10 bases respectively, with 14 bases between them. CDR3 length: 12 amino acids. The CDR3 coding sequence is TGTGCCAGCAGCGAGGACTTTCAGGCCTACACCTTC. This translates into CASSEDFQAYTF. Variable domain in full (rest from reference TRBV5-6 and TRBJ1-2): DAGVTQSPTHLIKTRGQQVTLRCSPKSGHDTVSWYQQALGQGPQFIFQYYEEEERQRGNFPDRFSGHQFPNYSSELNVNALLLGDSALYLCASSEDFQAYTFGSGTRLTVV.

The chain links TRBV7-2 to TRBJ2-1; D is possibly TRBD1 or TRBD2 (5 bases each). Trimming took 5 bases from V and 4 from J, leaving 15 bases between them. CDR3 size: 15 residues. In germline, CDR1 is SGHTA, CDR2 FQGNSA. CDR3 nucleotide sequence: TGTGCCAGCAGCCCATCGGGGCCGACTTACAATGAGCAGTTCTTC. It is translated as CASSPSGPTYNEQFF.

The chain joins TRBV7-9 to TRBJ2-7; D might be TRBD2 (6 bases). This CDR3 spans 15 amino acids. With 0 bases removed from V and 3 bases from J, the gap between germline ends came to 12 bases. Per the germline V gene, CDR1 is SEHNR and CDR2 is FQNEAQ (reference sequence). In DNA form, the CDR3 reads TGTGCCAGCAGCTTAGCTGCAGGAGGGGTCTACGAGCAGTACTTC. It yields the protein CASSLAAGGVYEQYF.

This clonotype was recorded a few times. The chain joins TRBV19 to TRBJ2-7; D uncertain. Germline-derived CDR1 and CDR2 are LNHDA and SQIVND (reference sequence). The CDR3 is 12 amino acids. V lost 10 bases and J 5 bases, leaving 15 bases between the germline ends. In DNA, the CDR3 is TGTGCCACCGCAACGGAGTCCCACGAGCAGTACTTC. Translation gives CATATESHEQYF.

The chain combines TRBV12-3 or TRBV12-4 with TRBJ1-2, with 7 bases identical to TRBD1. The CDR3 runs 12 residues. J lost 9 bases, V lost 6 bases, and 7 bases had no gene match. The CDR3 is CASSTGVYSYTF. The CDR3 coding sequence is TGTGCCAGCAGCACAGGGGTATATAGCTACACCTTC.

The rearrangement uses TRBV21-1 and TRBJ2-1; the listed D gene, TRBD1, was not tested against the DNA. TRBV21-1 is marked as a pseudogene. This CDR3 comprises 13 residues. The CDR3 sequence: CASGLDRLNEQFF. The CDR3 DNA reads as TGTGCCAGCGGACTCGACAGGTTGAATGAGCAGTTCTTC.